This TCR beta chain was profiled in a study of human T cells and chemical hapten exposure. Study in general: All patients underwent weekly scalp dosing with diphenylcyclopropenone for the full roughly 22-week study. TCR yields per sample varied mostly from small pooled library volume differences.

This clonotype was found many times. One entry per CDR3 protein results from TCRdb running MiXCR on the RACE reads. The data contain under 70,000 distinct CDR3 sequences, roughly 10% of them singletons. Noted time point: pre-sensitization, week 0. Specified treatment: therapeutic diphenylcyclopropenone sensitization with weekly scalp DPC. This receptor was identified in a woman between 40 and 55 years old with alopecia areata. Some clones in this sample may be carry-over from other donors' samples. The sequencing here drew on whole blood, taken in connection with sensitization to the hapten diphenylcyclopropenone (DPC).

The CDR3 loop is CASSLTGTANSPLHF. CDR3 in DNA: TGTGCCAGTAGTCTTACCGGGACAGCAAATTCACCCCTCCACTTT. This chain joins TRBV19 and TRBJ1-6, with 7 bases aligning to TRBD1. Losses at the gene ends were 5 bases for V and 7 bases for J; bases not matched to a gene: 8. The CDR3 spans 15 residues. Germline lookup yields CDR1 LNHDA and CDR2 SQIVND (reference sequence).